This T cell receptor (beta chain) was observed in a study of shared clonotypes between healthy human individuals. The study's findings and limits: The study drew on few donors, limiting represented genetic and exposure-history diversity. Rarefaction showed that sequencing of sorted subsets was incomplete (despite large depth).

Germline CDR1 LNHDA, CDR2 SQIVND (reference sequence). V lost 3 bases, J lost 3 bases, and 16 bases lay in between. The CDR3 spans 16 residues. Sequencing was performed with immunoSEQ multiplex PCR; in TCRdb, only in-frame clones are kept and a portion is missing. The top ten hold more than 20% of the sample, which has approximately 100,000 clones, less than 80% seen once. Concerning this clone: The antigen is unknown.

The receptor was derived from a young woman in good health. The sample was memory CD8+ T cells sorted from blood. Subset denoted: CD45RO+ cells pooled with CCR7-negative TemRA cells. J is TRBJ2-3 and V is TRBV19; D might be TRBD1 (5 bases). As DNA, the CDR3 is TGTGCCAGTAGTATTCTAGGTACAGGTCTTACAGATACGCAGTATTTT. The encoded protein is CASSILGTGLTDTQYF.